This T cell receptor (beta chain) was documented in a study of T cell changes during pregnancy in multiple sclerosis. This CDR3 region has 16 residues. The J segment lost 6 bases and the V segment lost 7 bases, leaving 15 bases of the junction unmatched. The V gene's germline CDR1 is SGHDT and CDR2 YYEEEE. This table comes from immunoSEQ multiplex PCR, and its TCRdb copy is limited to in-frame clones, with some not included. The table records about 70,000 clones, more than 85% of them present only once. J is TRBJ1-2 and V is TRBV5-6, with 10 bases aligning to TRBD1. The TCR originated in a female donor with multiple sclerosis, enrolled in a pregnancy study. The sequenced sample was peripheral blood, obtained in the first trimester of pregnancy. This chain's CDR3 is CASLSGATGGAHGYTF. The CDR3 DNA is TGTGCCAGCCTTTCGGGGGCGACAGGGGGCGCACATGGCTACACCTTC.